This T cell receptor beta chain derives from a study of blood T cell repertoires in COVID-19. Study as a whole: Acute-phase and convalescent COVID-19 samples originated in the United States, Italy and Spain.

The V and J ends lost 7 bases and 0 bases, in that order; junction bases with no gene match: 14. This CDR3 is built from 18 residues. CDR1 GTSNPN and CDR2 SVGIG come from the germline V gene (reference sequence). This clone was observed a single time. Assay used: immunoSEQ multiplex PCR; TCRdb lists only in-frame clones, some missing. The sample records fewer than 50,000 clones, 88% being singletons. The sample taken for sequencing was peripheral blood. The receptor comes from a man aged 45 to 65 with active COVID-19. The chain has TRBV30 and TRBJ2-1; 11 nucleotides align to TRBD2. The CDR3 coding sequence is TGTGCCTTTGTTCCTGGCGGTAGCGGGAGGGCCTCCTACAATGAGCAGTTCTTC. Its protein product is CAFVPGGSGRASYNEQFF.